Shown below are 13 T cell receptor beta chains from a single sample sequenced in a study of somatic mutations in cytotoxic T cells in rheumatoid arthritis. Profiling relied on immunoSEQ multiplex PCR, and the TCRdb table lists in-frame clones only, not all of them. Here the sample spans about 25,000 clones, under 75% being singletons. Sequencing used CD8+ T cells sorted from blood. The receptor set was obtained from a woman aged 18-29 years in good health.

The chain is built from TRBV28 and TRBJ2-5, with 8 bases aligning to TRBD2. J lost 2 bases, V lost 2 bases, and 13 bases had no gene match. Germline CDR1 and CDR2: MDHEN and SYDVKM. The CDR3 runs 18 residues. CDR3 region: CASSLIRVRAGGQETQYF. The CDR3, as DNA: TGTGCCAGCAGTTTAATTCGGGTGAGGGCGGGAGGACAAGAGACCCAGTACTTC.

The gene calls are TRBV30 and TRBJ2-7, with TRBD2 identical over 7 bases. The CDR3 consists of 15 residues. Germline CDR1 and CDR2: GTSNPN and SVGIG (reference sequence). V lost 5 bases and J lost 5; bases outside the gene matches: 15. The CDR3 DNA is TGTGCCTGGGGAGGCGCTGGGCTAGCGGTAGACGAGCAGTACTTC. Its protein is CAWGGAGLAVDEQYF.

The V gene is TRBV6-5, the J gene TRBJ1-2; the match to TRBD1 covers 7 bases. Unmatched junction bases numbered 6, after V lost 5 bases and J lost 0 bases. Germline CDR1 MNHEY, CDR2 SVGAGI. CDR3 length equals 15 residues. CDR3 bases: TGTGCCAGCAGTGGGGAGGACAGGCCTAACTATGGCTACACCTTC. It translates to CASSGEDRPNYGYTF.

CDR3 DNA sequence: TGCGCCAGCAGCACGTCACCAGGGCAGGGCAATGAGCAGTTCTTC. It is translated as CASSTSPGQGNEQFF. The chain is built from TRBV5-1 and TRBJ2-1, with D possibly being TRBD1 (5 bases). The V end lost 4 bases, the J end lost 6 bases, and 17 bases lay between the germline ends. CDR1 is SGHRS, CDR2 YFSETQ, per germline. The CDR3 contains 15 residues.

This rearrangement joins TRBV20-1 to TRBJ1-1; no definite D call. This CDR3 is 10 amino acids long. The germline V gene encodes CDR1 DFQATT and CDR2 SNEGSKA (reference sequence). V lost 3 bases and J lost 8, with 7 bases in between. The CDR3 coding sequence is TGCAGTGCTAGCCGGGCCGAAGCTTTCTTT. Translating gives CSASRAEAFF.

The V and J genes are TRBV30 and TRBJ2-2; a weak D match, TRBD1 (6 bases). Trimming cost V 0 bases and J 11 bases, with 7 bases left between them. Germline values: CDR1 GTSNPN, CDR2 SVGIG (reference sequence). The CDR3 spans 11 residues. The chain's CDR3 is CAWSVGTELFF. The CDR3 DNA reads TGTGCCTGGAGTGTTGGGACAGAGCTGTTTTTT.

The V call is TRBV2, the J call TRBJ1-3, with D perhaps matching TRBD1 (5 bases). The germline V and J ends were trimmed by 6 bases and 0 bases, with 18 bases remaining between them. The CDR3 totals 17 residues. CDR1 and CDR2 (germline): SNHLY, FYNNEI. For the CDR3, the DNA is TGTGCCAGCAGGGGCAAGTCAGGGACCAGCTCTGGAAACACCATATATTTT. Residues: CASRGKSGTSSGNTIYF.

The chain uses TRBV19 and TRBJ1-2, with a tentative D call TRBD1 (5 bases). Per the germline V gene, CDR1 is LNHDA and CDR2 is SQIVND (reference sequence). The CDR3 length is 15 residues. Trimming removed 7 bases from V and 4 bases from J, with 19 bases in between. CDR3 region: CASTIAPGGRYGYTF. The CDR3 DNA is TGTGCCAGTACCATTGCCCCCGGGGGACGCTATGGCTACACCTTC. Together with reference TRBV19 and TRBJ1-2, the CDR3 gives the full variable domain: DGGITQSPKYLFRKEGQNVTLSCEQNLNHDAMYWYRQDPGQGLRLIYYSQIVNDFQKGDIAEGYSVSREKKESFPLTVTSAQKNPTAFYLCASTIAPGGRYGYTFGSGTRLTVV.

A few counts support this clone. The V and J genes are TRBV27 and TRBJ2-1, with 10 bases matching TRBD2. Germline CDR1 and CDR2: MNHEY and SMNVEV (reference sequence). V was clipped by 7 bases and J by 4 bases; unmatched bases: 10. CDR3 size: 16 residues. The CDR3 is CASTSRVAGGYNEQFF. CDR3 in DNA: TGTGCCAGCACCTCTCGGGTAGCGGGAGGTTACAATGAGCAGTTCTTC.

The chain uses TRBV2 and TRBJ1-5; no definite D call. Trimming removed 2 bases at V and 3 bases at J, with 8 bases between. The CDR3 consists of 14 residues. Germline V CDR1 and CDR2: SNHLY, FYNNEI. The CDR3 bases are TGTGCCAGCAGTGAAAGACCGTACAATCAGCCCCAGCATTTT. Residues: CASSERPYNQPQHF.

The rearrangement uses TRBV28 and TRBJ2-5, with 12 bases aligning to TRBD2. Trimming removed 8 bases from V and 5 bases from J; junction bases left unmatched: 9. This CDR3 spans 15 amino acids. Germline values: CDR1 MDHEN, CDR2 SYDVKM. CDR3 nucleotide sequence: TGTGCCAGCCGCCCCCCTAGCGGGGGGGCTGAGACCCAGTACTTC. Residues: CASRPPSGGAETQYF.

The table lists this clone with a few counts. The chain joins TRBV7-9 to TRBJ2-7; no firm D call. This CDR3 spans 13 amino acids. V gave up 4 bases and J gave up 1 base, with 8 bases separating them. Germline V lookup: CDR1 SEHNR, CDR2 FQNEAQ (reference sequence). The DNA of the CDR3 is TGTGCCAGCAGCTCGGACGGTTCCTACGAGCAGTACTTC. It is translated as CASSSDGSYEQYF.

This clone was seen a single time. The chain recombines TRBV13 with TRBJ1-1; tentative D call: TRBD1 (6 bases). CDR3 length equals 14 residues. The germline CDR1 and CDR2 sequences are PRHDT and FYEKMQ (reference sequence). Deletions cut 3 bases from V and 2 bases from J, with 10 bases between. The CDR3 bases are TGTGCCAGCAGCTTGGGGGGCCTAAACACTGAAGCTTTCTTT. It codes for CASSLGGLNTEAFF.